This record concerns one T cell receptor (beta chain) sequence. This CDR3 is 15 amino acids long. J gave up 2 bases and V 0 bases, and 4 bases lay outside the gene matches. Germline V CDR1 and CDR2: SGHRS, YFSETQ. The data derive from a study of blood T cell repertoires in COVID-19. Under the authors' procedure: Researchers report that nucleated cell counts were estimated from reference gene primer amplification. Some clones are missing from TCRdb's copy, which holds only in-frame ones; the method was immunoSEQ multiplex PCR. The D gene and trimming were derived from the DNA, and the V and J assignments and clone size from that table. The repertoire consists of approximately 200,000 clones, with roughly four fifths occurring once and the leading ten covering roughly 7.8%.

This rearrangement joins TRBV5-1 to TRBJ2-7; 8 nucleotides line up with TRBD1. This sequence originates from a woman over 75 with COVID-19, enrolled during active disease. The material sequenced was peripheral blood. CDR3 loop: CASSLDGQGPYEQYF. DNA of the CDR3: TGCGCCAGCAGCTTGGACGGACAGGGACCCTACGAGCAGTACTTC.